The 24 T cell receptor beta chains below come from one sample, sequenced in a study of OX40 agonist ivuxolimab in advanced cancers. Assay used: immunoSEQ multiplex PCR; TCRdb lists only in-frame clones, some missing. The repertoire has about 70,000 clones, roughly 87% of them found once; the top ten carry 0.8% to 1.2%. This specimen was CD4+ or CD8+ T cells sorted from blood, taken in a trial of the OX40 agonist ivuxolimab. These receptors were collected from an adult with an advanced solid tumor such as melanoma, head and neck, liver or kidney cancer.

V usage is TRBV5-6 and J usage is TRBJ1-1; D remains unclear. The length of the CDR3 is 12 residues. The V end was cut by 4 bases, the J end by 5 bases, with 9 bases between. CDR1 is SGHDT and CDR2 is YYEEEE in the germline V gene. CDR3 in DNA: TGTGCCAGCAGCCCGTGGGGAACTGAAGCTTTCTTT. It specifies CASSPWGTEAFF.

The genes are TRBV6-5 and TRBJ1-6; no clear D gene. V dropped 6 bases and J dropped 7 bases, with 10 bases sitting between them. CDR1 is MNHEY, CDR2 SVGAGI, per germline. There are 13 residues in the CDR3. DNA for the CDR3: TGTGCCAGCAGGACGGCTGGGAATTCACCCCTCCACTTT. This translates into CASRTAGNSPLHF.

This clone was recorded a few times. This rearrangement joins TRBV7-9 to TRBJ2-7; D is perhaps TRBD1 (6 bases). Germline V CDR1 and CDR2: SEHNR, FQNEAQ (reference sequence). V gave up 5 bases and J gave up 6 bases, with 17 bases separating them. The CDR3 has 14 amino acids. The CDR3 here is CASSSDPPGVEQYF. CDR3 DNA sequence: TGTGCCAGCAGCAGTGATCCCCCAGGGGTCGAGCAGTACTTC. Full variable domain (rest looked up from reference TRBV7-9 and TRBJ2-7): DTGVSQNPRHKITKRGQNVTFRCDPISEHNRLYWYRQTLGQGPEFLTYFQNEAQLEKSRLLSDRFSAERPKGSFSTLEIQRTEQGDSAMYLCASSSDPPGVEQYFGPGTRLTVT.

The chain has TRBV5-1 and TRBJ1-6, with TRBD1 as a possible D gene (6 bases). Germline lookup yields CDR1 SGHRS and CDR2 YFSETQ. The CDR3 loop spans 13 amino acids. The ends were cut back, 4 bases at V and 9 bases at J, with 11 bases in the middle. The CDR3 region is CASSPGDLSPLHF. The CDR3 nucleotides are TGCGCCAGCAGCCCAGGGGATCTTTCACCCCTCCACTTT.

The rearrangement uses TRBV2 and TRBJ2-5; no firm D call. CDR3 size: 11 residues. Germline loops: CDR1 SNHLY, CDR2 FYNNEI. With 7 bases removed from V and 5 bases from J, the gap between germline ends came to 8 bases. The CDR3 loop is CASTYSETQYF. The CDR3, as DNA: TGTGCCAGCACCTATTCTGAGACCCAGTACTTC.

V and J are TRBV5-4 and TRBJ2-7; D is unresolved. The V gene lost 1 base and the J gene lost 2 bases, with 10 bases spanning the gap. This CDR3 is built from 14 residues. CDR1 is SGHNT, CDR2 YYREEE, per germline (reference sequence). CDR3 nucleotide sequence: TGTGCCAGCAGCTTGCCAGGAACAACCTACGAGCAGTACTTC. Its protein product is CASSLPGTTYEQYF.

This clone showed up just once. The chain couples TRBV5-1 to TRBJ2-7, with D perhaps TRBD2 (6 bases). CDR1 and CDR2 from the germline V gene are SGHRS and YFSETQ. This CDR3 has 15 amino acids. Trimming took 4 bases from V and 0 from J, leaving 14 bases between them. This chain's CDR3 is CASSLRPGSSYEQYF. The CDR3 DNA follows: TGCGCCAGCAGCCTGCGCCCCGGGAGCTCCTACGAGCAGTACTTC.

The chain couples TRBV5-5 to TRBJ1-2; 7 bases match TRBD1. This CDR3 contains 14 residues. V trimming: 4 bases; J trimming: 2 bases; junction bases outside the gene matches: 5. The V gene's germline CDR1 is SGHKS and CDR2 YYEKEE (reference sequence). CDR3 loop: CASSDMTGNYGYTF. The CDR3 region has the DNA TGTGCCAGCAGCGACATGACAGGGAACTATGGCTACACCTTC.

The CDR3 DNA sequence: TGTGCCAGCAGCTTTAATAGCGGGGGGCGAGAAGATACGCAGTATTTT. Translated: CASSFNSGGREDTQYF. The rearrangement links TRBV7-2 to TRBJ2-3; 10 nucleotides agree with TRBD2. Germline V lookup: CDR1 SGHTA, CDR2 FQGNSA. V was pared by 3 bases and J by 5 bases, with 8 bases of the junction left unmatched. The CDR3 covers 16 residues.

V gene TRBV5-1 combines with J gene TRBJ2-7; D might be TRBD1 (6 bases). V was clipped by 4 bases and J by 3 bases, with 17 bases between them. CDR3 size: 15 residues. The germline gives CDR1 SGHRS, CDR2 YFSETQ. For the CDR3, the DNA is TGCGCCAGCAGCCCCATAGGGGGAAGGGTCTACGAGCAGTACTTC. Translated, it gives CASSPIGGRVYEQYF.

The chain employs TRBV10-3 and TRBJ2-3, with 7 bases aligning to TRBD2. The trim removed 8 bases at V and 2 bases at J, leaving 7 bases unmatched. Germline CDR1 ENHRY, CDR2 SYGVKD. The CDR3 spans 14 residues. The CDR3 DNA follows: TGTGCCATCGCTAGCGGATTGAACACAGATACGCAGTATTTT. It specifies CAIASGLNTDTQYF.

The chain carries TRBV18 and TRBJ2-2; no firm D call. This CDR3 region has 15 residues. Germline assignment: CDR1 KGHSH and CDR2 LQKENI. The V and J ends lost 6 bases and 3 bases respectively, with 14 bases between them. CDR3 sequence (DNA): TGTGCCAGCTCCCCCCGACGGTCCGACACCGGGGAGCTGTTTTTT. Translation gives CASSPRRSDTGELFF.

The chain combines TRBV6-1 with TRBJ1-6, with 7 bases aligning to TRBD1. J lost 11 bases, V lost 5 bases, and 12 bases had no gene match. Germline V lookup: CDR1 MNHNS, CDR2 SASEGT. This CDR3 is 15 amino acids long. DNA of the CDR3: TGTGCCAGCAGTTCAGGGGGGGTTCCTTTGACACCCCTCCACTTT. It yields the protein CASSSGGVPLTPLHF.

The gene calls are TRBV5-1 and TRBJ2-2; D remains unclear. Per the germline V gene, CDR1 is SGHRS and CDR2 is YFSETQ. Trimming left V 4 bases short and J 7 bases short, with 20 bases between. The CDR3 loop spans 16 amino acids. The DNA for the CDR3 is TGCGCCAGCAGCCCGGACCGTAGTTTAAATAGCGGGGAGCTGTTTTTT. Its translation: CASSPDRSLNSGELFF.

The V gene is TRBV7-6, the J gene TRBJ2-1; TRBD1 agrees at 9 bases. Trimming cost V 5 bases and J 2 bases; bases outside gene matches: 1. Germline V gene lookup returns CDR1 SGHVS and CDR2 FNYEAQ. There are 14 residues in the CDR3. CDR3 coding DNA: TGTGCCAGCAGCGGGACAGGGCCCTACAATGAGCAGTTCTTC. Encoded protein: CASSGTGPYNEQFF.

The J gene is TRBJ2-6, the V gene TRBV5-6; D possibly uses TRBD1 or TRBD2 (5 bases each). This CDR3 region has 16 residues. V gave up 2 bases and J gave up 0 bases, with 9 bases separating them. Germline V gene data show CDR1 as SGHDT and CDR2 as YYEEEE. The CDR3 is CASSLSGTSGANVLTF. The CDR3 bases are TGTGCCAGCAGCTTATCCGGGACCTCTGGGGCCAACGTCCTGACTTTC. Filled out from reference TRBV5-6 and TRBJ2-6, the complete variable domain reads DAGVTQSPTHLIKTRGQQVTLRCSPKSGHDTVSWYQQALGQGPQFIFQYYEEEERQRGNFPDRFSGHQFPNYSSELNVNALLLGDSALYLCASSLSGTSGANVLTFGAGSRLTVL.

The chain is built from TRBV7-9 and TRBJ1-1; perhaps TRBD1 as D (6 bases). The CDR3 is 14 residues long. The V and J ends lost 7 bases and 2 bases respectively, with 14 bases between them. Germline CDR1 reads SEHNR; CDR2 reads FQNEAQ (reference sequence). CDR3 DNA sequence: TGTGCCAGCACACCTCAGGGGTCTAACACTGAAGCTTTCTTT. Translated: CASTPQGSNTEAFF.

V is TRBV7-9 and J is TRBJ1-4, with TRBD1 as a possible D gene (5 bases). Per the germline V gene, CDR1 is SEHNR and CDR2 is FQNEAQ (reference sequence). This CDR3 has 13 amino acids. V was clipped by 3 bases and J by 8 bases, with 10 bases between them. CDR3 protein: CASSLTVPEKLFF. In nucleotides, the CDR3 is TGTGCCAGCAGCTTGACAGTGCCCGAAAAACTGTTTTTT.

The rearrangement links TRBV11-2 to TRBJ2-2; TRBD1 aligns across 7 bases. CDR1 is SGHAT, CDR2 FQNNGV, per germline. V shed 5 bases, J shed 7 bases, and the junction held 7 bases outside the gene matches. The CDR3 has 14 amino acids. The chain's CDR3 is CASSRLRTGGELFF. Here the CDR3 DNA reads TGTGCCAGCAGCCGTCTGAGGACAGGCGGGGAGCTGTTTTTT.

The chain uses TRBV10-3 and TRBJ1-3; D gene uncertain. Trimming took 3 bases from V and 0 from J, leaving 6 bases between them. The CDR3 is 14 residues long. Per the germline V gene, CDR1 is ENHRY and CDR2 is SYGVKD. CDR3 in amino acids: CAISDSSSGNTIYF. The CDR3 nucleotides are TGTGCCATCAGTGACAGTAGCTCTGGAAACACCATATATTTT.

This clone appeared a single time. This sequence joins TRBV6-6 and TRBJ2-7; no reliable D call. Germline V gene sequence: CDR1 MNHNY, CDR2 SVGAGI (reference sequence). The CDR3 runs to 15 residues. Between the trimmed V and J ends, which lost 2 bases and 0 bases, there was a span of 11 bases. DNA of the CDR3: TGTGCCAGCAGTTACCGGGCCGACCCCTCCTACGAGCAGTACTTC. This translates into CASSYRADPSYEQYF.

This sequence joins TRBV11-2 and TRBJ1-2; D is ambiguous. This CDR3 is built from 15 residues. The V end lost 0 bases, the J end lost 5 bases, and 13 bases lay between the germline ends. Germline values: CDR1 SGHAT, CDR2 FQNNGV. DNA of the CDR3: TGTGCCAGCAGCTTAGATCTGGACGCCCGTTATGGCTACACCTTC. Protein product: CASSLDLDARYGYTF.

The CDR3 DNA reads as TGTGCCAGCAGCTGGACAGGCCAAGAGACCCAGTACTTC. As protein: CASSWTGQETQYF. The rearrangement links TRBV11-2 to TRBJ2-5; TRBD1 matches at 7 bases. Germline V gives CDR1 SGHAT, CDR2 FQNNGV. Trimming at V came to 4 bases and at J to 1 base, leaving 0 bases not matched to a gene. The CDR3 runs 13 residues.

The rearrangement links TRBV5-1 to TRBJ2-3; 8 bases map to TRBD2. CDR3 length: 16 amino acids. In germline, CDR1 is SGHRS, CDR2 YFSETQ. Trimming took 0 bases from V and 7 from J; bases not matched to a gene: 10. The CDR3 loop reads CASSLAVAGMTHTQYF. CDR3 sequence (DNA): TGCGCCAGCAGCTTGGCGGTAGCGGGGATGACTCATACGCAGTATTTT.